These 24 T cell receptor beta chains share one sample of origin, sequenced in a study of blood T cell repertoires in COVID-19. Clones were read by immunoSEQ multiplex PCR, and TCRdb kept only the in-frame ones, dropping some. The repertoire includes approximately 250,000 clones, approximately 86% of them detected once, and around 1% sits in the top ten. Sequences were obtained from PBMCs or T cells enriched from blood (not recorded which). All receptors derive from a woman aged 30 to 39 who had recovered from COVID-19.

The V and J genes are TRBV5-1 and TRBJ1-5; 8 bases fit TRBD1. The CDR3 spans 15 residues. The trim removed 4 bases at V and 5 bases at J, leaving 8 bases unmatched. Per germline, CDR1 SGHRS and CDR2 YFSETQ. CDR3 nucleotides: TGCGCCAGCAGCGTTGGACAGGGACGAGATCAGCCCCAGCATTTT. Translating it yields CASSVGQGRDQPQHF.

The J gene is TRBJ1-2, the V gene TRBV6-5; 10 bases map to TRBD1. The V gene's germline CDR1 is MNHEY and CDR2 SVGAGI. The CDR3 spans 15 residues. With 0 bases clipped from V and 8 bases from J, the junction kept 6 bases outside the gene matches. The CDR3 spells CASSYSQTGGIGYTF. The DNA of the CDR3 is TGTGCCAGCAGTTACTCCCAGACAGGGGGCATCGGCTACACCTTC.

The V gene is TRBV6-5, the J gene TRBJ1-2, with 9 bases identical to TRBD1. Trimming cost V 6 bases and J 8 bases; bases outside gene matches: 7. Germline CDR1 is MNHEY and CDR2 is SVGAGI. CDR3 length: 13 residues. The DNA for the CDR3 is TGTGCCAGCAGCGTAGGACAGGGGCGGGGCTACACCTTC. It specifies CASSVGQGRGYTF.

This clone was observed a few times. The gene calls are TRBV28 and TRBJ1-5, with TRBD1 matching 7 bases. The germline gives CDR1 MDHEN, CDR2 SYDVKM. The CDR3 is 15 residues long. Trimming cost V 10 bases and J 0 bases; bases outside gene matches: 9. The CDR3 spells CATDPGQTSNQPQHF. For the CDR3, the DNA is TGTGCCACCGATCCGGGACAGACTAGCAATCAGCCCCAGCATTTT.

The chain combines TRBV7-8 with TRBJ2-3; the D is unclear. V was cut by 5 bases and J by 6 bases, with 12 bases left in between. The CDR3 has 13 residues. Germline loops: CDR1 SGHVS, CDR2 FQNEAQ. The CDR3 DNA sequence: TGTGCCAGCAGCCCCACGAGGTCTGATACGCAGTATTTT. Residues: CASSPTRSDTQYF.

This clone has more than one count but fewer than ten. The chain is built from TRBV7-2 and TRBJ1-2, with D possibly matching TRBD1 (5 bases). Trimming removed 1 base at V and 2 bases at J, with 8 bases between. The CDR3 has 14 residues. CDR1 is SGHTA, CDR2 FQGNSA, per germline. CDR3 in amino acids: CASSLGRGNYGYTF. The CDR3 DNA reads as TGTGCCAGCAGCTTAGGGCGGGGGAACTATGGCTACACCTTC.

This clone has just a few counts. CDR3 DNA: TGTGCCAGCAGCTTAGATGTGAGGGATCAGCCCCAGCATTTT. Amino acids: CASSLDVRDQPQHF. The rearrangement joins TRBV11-2 to TRBJ1-5; D gene uncertain. The CDR3 is made up of 14 amino acids. Deletions cut 0 bases from V and 5 bases from J, with 8 bases between. The germline V gene encodes CDR1 SGHAT and CDR2 FQNNGV.

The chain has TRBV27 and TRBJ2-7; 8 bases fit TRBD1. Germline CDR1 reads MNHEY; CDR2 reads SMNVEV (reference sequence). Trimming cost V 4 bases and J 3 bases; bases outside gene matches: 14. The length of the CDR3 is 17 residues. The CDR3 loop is CASSSRRTGLGYYEQYF. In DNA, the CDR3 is TGTGCCAGCAGTTCACGCCGGACAGGGCTAGGCTACTACGAGCAGTACTTC.

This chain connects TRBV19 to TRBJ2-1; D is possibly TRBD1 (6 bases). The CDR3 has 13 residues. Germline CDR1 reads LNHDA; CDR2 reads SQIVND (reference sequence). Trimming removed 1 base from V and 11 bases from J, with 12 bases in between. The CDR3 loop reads CASSIVIGQKQFF. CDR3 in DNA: TGTGCCAGTAGTATAGTGATCGGACAGAAGCAGTTCTTC. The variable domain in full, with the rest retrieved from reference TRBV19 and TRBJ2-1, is DGGITQSPKYLFRKEGQNVTLSCEQNLNHDAMYWYRQDPGQGLRLIYYSQIVNDFQKGDIAEGYSVSREKKESFPLTVTSAQKNPTAFYLCASSIVIGQKQFFGPGTRLTVL.

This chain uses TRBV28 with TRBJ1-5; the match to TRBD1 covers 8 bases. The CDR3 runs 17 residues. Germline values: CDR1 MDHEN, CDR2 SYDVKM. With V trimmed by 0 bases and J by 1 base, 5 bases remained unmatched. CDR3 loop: CASSLWAGQGSNQPQHF. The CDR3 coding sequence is TGTGCCAGCAGTTTATGGGCAGGACAGGGAAGCAATCAGCCCCAGCATTTT. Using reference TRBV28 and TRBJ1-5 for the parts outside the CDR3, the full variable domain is DVKVTQSSRYLVKRTGEKVFLECVQDMDHENMFWYRQDPGLGLRLIYFSYDVKMKEKGDIPEGYSVSREKKERFSLILESASTNQTSMYLCASSLWAGQGSNQPQHFGDGTRLSIL.

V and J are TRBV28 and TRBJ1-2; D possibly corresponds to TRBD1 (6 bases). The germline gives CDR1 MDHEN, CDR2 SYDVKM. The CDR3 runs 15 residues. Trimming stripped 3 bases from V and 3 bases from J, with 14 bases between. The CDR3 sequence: CASSFGQGFYYGYTF. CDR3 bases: TGTGCCAGCAGTTTTGGGCAGGGGTTTTACTATGGCTACACCTTC.

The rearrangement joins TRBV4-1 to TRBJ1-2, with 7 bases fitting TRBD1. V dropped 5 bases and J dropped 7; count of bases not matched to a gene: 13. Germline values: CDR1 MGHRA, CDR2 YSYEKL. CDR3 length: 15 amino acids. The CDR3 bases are TGCGCCAGCAGCTTGGAGGGACAGACCCTTTTTGGCTACACCTTC. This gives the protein CASSLEGQTLFGYTF.

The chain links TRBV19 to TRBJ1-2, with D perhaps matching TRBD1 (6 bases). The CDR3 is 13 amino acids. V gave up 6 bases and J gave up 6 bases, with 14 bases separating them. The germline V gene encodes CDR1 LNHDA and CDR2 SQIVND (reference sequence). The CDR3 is CASRVSRGNGYTF. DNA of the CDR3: TGTGCCAGTAGAGTATCCAGGGGCAATGGCTACACCTTC.

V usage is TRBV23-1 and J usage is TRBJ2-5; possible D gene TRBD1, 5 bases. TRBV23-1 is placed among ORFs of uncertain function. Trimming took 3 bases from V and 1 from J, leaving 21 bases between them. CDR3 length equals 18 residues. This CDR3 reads CASSHRYRQGRIQETQYF. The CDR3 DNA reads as TGCGCCAGCAGTCATCGATATCGGCAGGGTCGTATCCAAGAGACCCAGTACTTC.

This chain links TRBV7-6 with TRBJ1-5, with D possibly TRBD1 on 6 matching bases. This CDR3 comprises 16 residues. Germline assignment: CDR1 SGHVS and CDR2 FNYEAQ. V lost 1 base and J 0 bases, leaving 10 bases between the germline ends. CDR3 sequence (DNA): TGTGCCAGCAGCTTAGGGGGGCGGTATAGCAATCAGCCCCAGCATTTT. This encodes CASSLGGRYSNQPQHF.

The CDR3: CASSPSGTVSYEQYF. The CDR3 coding sequence is TGTGCCAGCTCACCTTCCGGGACAGTCTCCTACGAGCAGTACTTC. The V call is TRBV18, the J call TRBJ2-7; TRBD1 matches at 7 bases. Germline values: CDR1 KGHSH, CDR2 LQKENI. There are 15 residues in the CDR3. Losses at the gene ends were 3 bases for V and 0 bases for J; bases not matched to a gene: 5.

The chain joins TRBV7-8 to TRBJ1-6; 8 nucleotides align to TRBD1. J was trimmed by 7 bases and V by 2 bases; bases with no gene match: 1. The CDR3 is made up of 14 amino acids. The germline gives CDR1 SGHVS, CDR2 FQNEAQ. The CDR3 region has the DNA TGTGCCAGCAGCTTACAGGGGGCGAATTCACCCCTCCACTTT. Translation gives CASSLQGANSPLHF.

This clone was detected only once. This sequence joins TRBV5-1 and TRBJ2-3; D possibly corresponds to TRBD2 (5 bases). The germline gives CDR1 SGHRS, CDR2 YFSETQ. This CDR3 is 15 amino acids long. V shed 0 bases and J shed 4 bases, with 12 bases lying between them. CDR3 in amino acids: CASSLGAVVADTQYF. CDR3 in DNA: TGCGCCAGCAGCTTGGGAGCGGTAGTGGCAGATACGCAGTATTTT. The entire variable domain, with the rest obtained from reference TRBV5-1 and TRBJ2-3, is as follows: KAGVTQTPRYLIKTRGQQVTLSCSPISGHRSVSWYQQTPGQGLQFLFEYFSETQRNKGNFPGRFSGRQFSNSRSEMNVSTLELGDSALYLCASSLGAVVADTQYFGPGTRLTVL.

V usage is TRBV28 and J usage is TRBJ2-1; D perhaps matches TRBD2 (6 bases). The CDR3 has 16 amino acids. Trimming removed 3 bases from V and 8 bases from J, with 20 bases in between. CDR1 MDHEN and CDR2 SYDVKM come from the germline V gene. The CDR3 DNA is TGTGCCAGCAGTTTCTCACCCGGGAGAGGGGAGGATGAGCAGTTCTTC. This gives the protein CASSFSPGRGEDEQFF.

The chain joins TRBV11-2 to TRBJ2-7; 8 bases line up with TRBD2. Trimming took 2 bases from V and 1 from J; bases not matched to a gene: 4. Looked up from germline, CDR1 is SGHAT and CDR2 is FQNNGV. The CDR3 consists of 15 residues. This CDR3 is CASSLLLAGSYEQYF. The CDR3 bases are TGTGCCAGCAGCTTACTGTTAGCGGGGTCCTACGAGCAGTACTTC.

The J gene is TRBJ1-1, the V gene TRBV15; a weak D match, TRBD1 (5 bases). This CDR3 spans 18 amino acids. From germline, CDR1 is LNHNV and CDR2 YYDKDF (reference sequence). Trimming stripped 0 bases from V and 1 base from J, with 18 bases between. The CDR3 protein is CATSREGEVMARNTEAFF. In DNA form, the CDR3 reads TGTGCCACCAGCAGAGAGGGGGAGGTTATGGCGCGGAACACTGAAGCTTTCTTT.

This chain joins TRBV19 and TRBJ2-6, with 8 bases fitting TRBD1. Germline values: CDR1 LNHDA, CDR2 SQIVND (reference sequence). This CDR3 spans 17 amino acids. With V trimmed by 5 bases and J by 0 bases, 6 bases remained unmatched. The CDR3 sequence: CASSAGTGDSGANVLTF. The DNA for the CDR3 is TGTGCCAGTAGTGCCGGGACAGGCGACTCTGGGGCCAACGTCCTGACTTTC.

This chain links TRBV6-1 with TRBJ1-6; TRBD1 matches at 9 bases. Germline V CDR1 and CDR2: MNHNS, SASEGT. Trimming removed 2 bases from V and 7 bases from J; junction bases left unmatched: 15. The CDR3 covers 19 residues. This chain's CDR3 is CASSERRLEGQGSNSPLHF. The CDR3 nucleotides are TGTGCCAGCAGTGAACGTCGTCTTGAGGGACAGGGTTCCAATTCACCCCTCCACTTT.

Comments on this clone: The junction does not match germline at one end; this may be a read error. The CDR3 loop is CASSEAGTVSNSGHF. CDR3 DNA: TGTGCCAGCAGCGAAGCCGGGACAGTTTCTAATAGTGGCCACTTT. The chain is built from TRBV6-1 and TRBJ1-6, with 7 bases aligning to TRBD1. The V gene's germline CDR1 is MNHNS and CDR2 SASEGT. The length of the CDR3 is 15 residues.